The present entry profiles one T cell receptor (beta chain) with its context. From germline, CDR1 is SGHTA and CDR2 FQGNSA. The V and J ends lost 1 base and 6 bases, in that order; junction bases with no gene match: 4. The CDR3 sequence is 14 residues long. This specimen comes from a study of blood T cell repertoires in COVID-19. The wider study: Sites in the United States, Italy and Spain provided acute and convalescent COVID-19 samples.

Source study methods: It was from reference gene primer amplification that nucleated cell counts were estimated. Assay used: immunoSEQ multiplex PCR; TCRdb lists only in-frame clones, some missing. V, J and clone size reflect that table, while D and trimming were determined from the DNA. In the table there are 200,000 to 250,000 clones, just over 85% of which are singletons. The gene calls are TRBV7-2 and TRBJ2-5, with TRBD2 matching 8 bases. The source material was peripheral blood. This TCR was recovered from an elderly man with acute or convalescent COVID-19. Here the CDR3 reads CASSLEGTSKTQYF. The DNA of the CDR3 is TGTGCCAGCAGCTTAGAAGGGACTAGTAAGACCCAGTACTTC.